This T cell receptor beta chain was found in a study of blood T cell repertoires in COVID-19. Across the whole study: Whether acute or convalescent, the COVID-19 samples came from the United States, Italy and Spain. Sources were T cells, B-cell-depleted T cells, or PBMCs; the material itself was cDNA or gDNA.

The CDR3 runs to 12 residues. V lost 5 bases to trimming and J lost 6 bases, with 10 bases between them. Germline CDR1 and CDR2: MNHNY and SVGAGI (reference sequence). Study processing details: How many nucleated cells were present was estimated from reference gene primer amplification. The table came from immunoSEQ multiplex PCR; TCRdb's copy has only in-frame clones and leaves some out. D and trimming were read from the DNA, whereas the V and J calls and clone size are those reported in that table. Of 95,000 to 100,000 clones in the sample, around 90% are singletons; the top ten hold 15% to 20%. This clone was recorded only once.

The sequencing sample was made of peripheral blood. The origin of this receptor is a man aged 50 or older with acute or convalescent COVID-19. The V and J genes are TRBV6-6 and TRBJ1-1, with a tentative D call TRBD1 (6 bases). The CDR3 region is CASSTTGSEAFF. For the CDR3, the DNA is TGTGCCAGCAGTACGACAGGATCTGAAGCTTTCTTT.